This T cell receptor (beta chain) is from a study of blood T cell repertoires in COVID-19. Study as a whole: PBMCs, B-cell-depleted T cells, or T cells were the source of the cDNA or gDNA that made up the material.

After removal of 5 bases from V and 5 bases from J, the junction contained 11 bases not matched to a gene. The CDR3 length is 15 residues. CDR1 and CDR2 (germline): GTSNPN, SVGIG (reference sequence). Here immunoSEQ multiplex PCR was the method, and the copy in TCRdb shows in-frame clones only, minus some. Here the sample spans some 300,000 clones, around 90% being singletons. Participants, about 18 to 90 years old, spanned 25 or so US areas. In assigning cohorts, the study relied on participant-reported clinical history. This sequence originates from a woman aged 40 to 50 who had recovered from COVID-19. Sample: PBMCs or T cells enriched from blood (not recorded which). V usage is TRBV30 and J usage is TRBJ1-2, with 10 bases fitting TRBD1. For the CDR3, the DNA is TGTGCCTGGGCGGACAGGGGGTTAGTCCAGTATGGCTACACCTTC. Translating it yields CAWADRGLVQYGYTF.